A selection of T cell receptor beta chains follows, all from one sample in a study of T cells in Graves' hyperthyroidism and ophthalmopathy. TCRdb re-called the multiplex PCR reads with MiXCR, one entry per CDR3 protein. The sample lists about 380,000 distinct CDR3 sequences; approximately 15% were seen once. The material sequenced was blood. The source is a man aged 25 to 40 with Graves' hyperthyroidism that later progressed to Graves' ophthalmopathy. The CDR3 runs from the conserved cysteine through the conserved F or W. The D gene is left open where the match is weak. The size entry is marked missing in some rows and otherwise reads once, few, many or a size class.

clone size: once; J gene: TRBJ2-1; V gene: TRBV12-3/TRBV12-4; D gene: -; CDR3 DNA: TGTGCCAGCAGTCCTTGGGGGAACAATGAGCAGTTCTTC; CDR3 protein: CASSPWGNNEQFF
clone size: -; J gene: TRBJ2-7; V gene: TRBV30; D gene: TRBD2; CDR3 DNA: TGTGCCTGGCGGGGGGGCCCGAACGAGCAGTACTTC; CDR3 protein: CAWRGGPNEQYF
clone size: -; J gene: TRBJ1-1; V gene: TRBV29-1; D gene: -; CDR3 DNA: TGCAGCGCTGCGTGGGGGTCTAACACTGAAGCTTTCTTT; CDR3 protein: CSAAWGSNTEAFF
clone size: many; J gene: TRBJ2-1; V gene: TRBV2; D gene: -; CDR3 DNA: TGTGCCAGCAGTGAATGGGTCGTCGGGGGCCCCTACAATGAGCAGTTCTTC; CDR3 protein: CASSEWVVGGPYNEQFF
clone size: -; J gene: TRBJ1-1; V gene: TRBV19; D gene: -; CDR3 DNA: TGTGCCAGTAGTATAAGGGCCAAGGGGTACACTGAAGCTTTCTTT; CDR3 protein: CASSIRAKGYTEAFF
clone size: many; J gene: TRBJ2-7; V gene: TRBV11-3; D gene: TRBD1; CDR3 DNA: TGTGCCAGCAGCCCGGACAGGGACAACGAGCAGTACTTC; CDR3 protein: CASSPDRDNEQYF
clone size: many; J gene: TRBJ1-2; V gene: TRBV5-1; D gene: -; CDR3 DNA: TGCGCCAGCAGCTCAGGACGGGCCCTGAACTATGGCTACACCTTC; CDR3 protein: CASSSGRALNYGYTF
clone size: -; J gene: TRBJ1-2; V gene: TRBV5-1; D gene: TRBD1; CDR3 DNA: TGCGCCAGCAGCTGGGGGGACAGCTATGGCTACACCTTC; CDR3 protein: CASSWGDSYGYTF
clone size: many; J gene: TRBJ2-1; V gene: TRBV28; D gene: -; CDR3 DNA: TGTGCCAGCAGTCCACGACCCCGGCTGGATGAGCAGTTCTTC; CDR3 protein: CASSPRPRLDEQFF
clone size: -; J gene: TRBJ2-2; V gene: TRBV3-1; D gene: -; CDR3 DNA: TGTGCCAGCAGCCGCCTGGGGACCGGGGAGCTGTTTTTT; CDR3 protein: CASSRLGTGELFF
clone size: few; J gene: TRBJ2-7; V gene: TRBV24-1; D gene: TRBD1; CDR3 DNA: TGTGCCACCAGTGACCCTAATGACAGGGGTAGTTACGAGCAGTACTTC; CDR3 protein: CATSDPNDRGSYEQYF
clone size: many; J gene: TRBJ2-5; V gene: TRBV9; D gene: -; CDR3 DNA: TGTGCCAGCAGCGTAGAGGGCGGCTACCAAGAGACCCAGTACTTC; CDR3 protein: CASSVEGGYQETQYF
clone size: many; J gene: TRBJ2-3; V gene: TRBV20-1; D gene: TRBD1; CDR3 DNA: TGCAGTGCTAGCGGACAGGGGGCCGAGGGCGGCACAGATACGCAGTATTTT; CDR3 protein: CSASGQGAEGGTDTQYF
clone size: -; J gene: TRBJ2-2; V gene: TRBV2; D gene: -; CDR3 DNA: TGTGCCAGCAAATGGGACATGAACACCGGGGAGCTGTTTTTT; CDR3 protein: CASKWDMNTGELFF
clone size: few; J gene: TRBJ1-6; V gene: TRBV19; D gene: TRBD1; CDR3 DNA: TGTGCCAGTAGTATTCTCGAGGACAGGGGGAATTCACCCCTCCACTTT; CDR3 protein: CASSILEDRGNSPLHF
clone size: many; J gene: TRBJ1-2; V gene: TRBV3-1; D gene: -; CDR3 DNA: TGTGCCAGCAGCCAAGATGGGACGGGATATGGCTACACCTTC; CDR3 protein: CASSQDGTGYGYTF
clone size: -; J gene: TRBJ1-5; V gene: TRBV12-3/TRBV12-4; D gene: -; CDR3 DNA: TGTGCCAGCACCCCCTCGGGAATTCGCAATCAGCCCCAGCATTTT; CDR3 protein: CASTPSGIRNQPQHF
clone size: many; J gene: TRBJ2-1; V gene: TRBV7-6; D gene: -; CDR3 DNA: TGTGCCAGCAGCTTGGGGCTAGCACTCTACAATGAGCAGTTCTTC; CDR3 protein: CASSLGLALYNEQFF
clone size: many; J gene: TRBJ1-2; V gene: TRBV12-3/TRBV12-4; D gene: -; CDR3 DNA: TGTGCCAGCATCAAAGTTCCTTCTGGCTACACCTTC; CDR3 protein: CASIKVPSGYTF
clone size: many; J gene: TRBJ1-5; V gene: TRBV20-1; D gene: -; CDR3 DNA: TGCAGTGCCAGAAGACCGGGACTTTTTCCCCTGTGGCCCCAGCATTTT; CDR3 protein: CSARRPGLFPLWPQHF
clone size: many; J gene: TRBJ2-7; V gene: TRBV7-3; D gene: -; CDR3 DNA: TGTGCCAGCAGCATCCGGGACGACTCCTACGAGCAGTACTTC; CDR3 protein: CASSIRDDSYEQYF
clone size: many; J gene: TRBJ2-3; V gene: TRBV24-1; D gene: -; CDR3 DNA: TGTGCCACCAGTGGAGTCGGGGAATTAGGAGATACGCAGTATTTT; CDR3 protein: CATSGVGELGDTQYF
clone size: many; J gene: TRBJ2-5; V gene: TRBV7-2; D gene: TRBD2; CDR3 DNA: TGTGCCAGCAGCTTAGGCTCGCGGGGGTCCCAGGCGGCCCAGTACTTC; CDR3 protein: CASSLGSRGSQAAQYF
clone size: many; J gene: TRBJ1-1; V gene: TRBV6-1; D gene: -; CDR3 DNA: TGTGCCAGCAGACCCACTAGGACAACGAACACTGAAGCTTTCTTT; CDR3 protein: CASRPTRTTNTEAFF
clone size: many; J gene: TRBJ2-3; V gene: TRBV3-1; D gene: TRBD2; CDR3 DNA: TGTGCCAGCAGCCTAGCGGGCTATACGCAGTATTTT; CDR3 protein: CASSLAGYTQYF
clone size: few; J gene: TRBJ2-1; V gene: TRBV10-3; D gene: TRBD1; CDR3 DNA: TGTGCCATCACCTCGGACAGGGACAATGAGCAGTTCTTC; CDR3 protein: CAITSDRDNEQFF
clone size: many; J gene: TRBJ1-5; V gene: TRBV28; D gene: -; CDR3 DNA: TGTGCCAGCAGTGATCAGAGGGGAGATCAGCCCCAGCATTTT; CDR3 protein: CASSDQRGDQPQHF
clone size: few; J gene: TRBJ2-3; V gene: TRBV6-1; D gene: TRBD2; CDR3 DNA: TGTGCCAGCAGCCACCGGGGACTAGCAGGAGATACGCAGTATTTT; CDR3 protein: CASSHRGLAGDTQYF
clone size: few; J gene: TRBJ1-4; V gene: TRBV4-2; D gene: -; CDR3 DNA: TGTACCAGCACCCACGGCACAGGGACAACTAATGAAAAACTGTTTTTT; CDR3 protein: CTSTHGTGTTNEKLFF
clone size: few; J gene: TRBJ1-3; V gene: TRBV9; D gene: -; CDR3 DNA: TGTGCCAGTTCTGGACAGAACTCTGGAAACACCATATATTTT; CDR3 protein: CASSGQNSGNTIYF
clone size: many; J gene: TRBJ2-5; V gene: TRBV28; D gene: TRBD2; CDR3 DNA: TGTGCCAGCAGTTTTTGGGGACTAGCGGGGGGGCAGGAGGAGACCCAGTACTTC; CDR3 protein: CASSFWGLAGGQEETQYF
clone size: many; J gene: TRBJ1-1; V gene: TRBV27; D gene: -; CDR3 DNA: TGTGCCAGCAGTTTGATGGGGGTCTCTGAAGCTTTCTTT; CDR3 protein: CASSLMGVSEAFF
clone size: -; J gene: TRBJ1-5; V gene: TRBV6-1; D gene: -; CDR3 DNA: TGTGCCAGCAAGGTGGGAGGCAATCAGCCCCAGCATTTT; CDR3 protein: CASKVGGNQPQHF
clone size: many; J gene: TRBJ2-7; V gene: TRBV7-9; D gene: TRBD2; CDR3 DNA: TGTGCCAGCAGCTTAGGGACTAGCGTCTCCTACGAGCAGTACTTC; CDR3 protein: CASSLGTSVSYEQYF
clone size: -; J gene: TRBJ2-3; V gene: TRBV7-9; D gene: TRBD2; CDR3 DNA: TGTGCCAGCAGCTCCCTAGCGGGGGCGGGGGATACGCAGTATTTT; CDR3 protein: CASSSLAGAGDTQYF
clone size: few; J gene: TRBJ1-5; V gene: TRBV19; D gene: -; CDR3 DNA: TGTGCCAGTACCTCACAGGGAGGGAGGCAGCCCCAGCATTTT; CDR3 protein: CASTSQGGRQPQHF
clone size: many; J gene: TRBJ1-2; V gene: TRBV24-1; D gene: -; CDR3 DNA: TGTGCCACCAGTGATGACGGTCGTAAAAGTGGCTACACCTTC; CDR3 protein: CATSDDGRKSGYTF
clone size: -; J gene: TRBJ1-2; V gene: TRBV20-1; D gene: TRBD1; CDR3 DNA: TGCAGTGCTAGTAGGGCAGGGGGCCTTTCACTCTATGGCTACACCTTC; CDR3 protein: CSASRAGGLSLYGYTF
clone size: -; J gene: TRBJ2-5; V gene: TRBV6-1; D gene: -; CDR3 DNA: TGTGCCAGCATCCGAGGAGGGGGAGTTGGGCAAGAGACCCAGTACTTC; CDR3 protein: CASIRGGGVGQETQYF
clone size: -; J gene: TRBJ2-7; V gene: TRBV7-2; D gene: -; CDR3 DNA: TGTGCCAGCGGCCATTACTGGGGGCCGGGATACGAGCAGTACTTC; CDR3 protein: CASGHYWGPGYEQYF
clone size: -; J gene: TRBJ1-2; V gene: TRBV30; D gene: TRBD1; CDR3 DNA: TGTGCCTGGGGTACGGACAGGACCTACACCTTC; CDR3 protein: CAWGTDRTYTF
clone size: -; J gene: TRBJ1-1; V gene: TRBV30; D gene: -; CDR3 DNA: TGTGCCTGGGGGAGAAAGAACGCTGAAGCTTTCTTT; CDR3 protein: CAWGRKNAEAFF
clone size: -; J gene: TRBJ2-5; V gene: TRBV28; D gene: TRBD2; CDR3 DNA: TGTGCCAGCAGTTTAGGGCTGGGACTAGCGGGGGACCAAGAGACCCAGTACTTC; CDR3 protein: CASSLGLGLAGDQETQYF
clone size: many; J gene: TRBJ1-1; V gene: TRBV7-9; D gene: -; CDR3 DNA: TGTGCCAGCAGCTTAGAGCCGAGAGGGTACACTGAAGCTTTCTTT; CDR3 protein: CASSLEPRGYTEAFF
clone size: -; J gene: TRBJ1-3; V gene: TRBV4-2; D gene: TRBD1; CDR3 DNA: TGTGCCAGCAGCCAAGCCAGGGGGATATACGGAAACACCATATATTTT; CDR3 protein: CASSQARGIYGNTIYF
clone size: many; J gene: TRBJ2-2; V gene: TRBV6-1; D gene: TRBD2; CDR3 DNA: TGTGCCAGCAGTTTTCAGCGGGGGGTTGGCACCGGGGAGCTGTTTTTT; CDR3 protein: CASSFQRGVGTGELFF
clone size: many; J gene: TRBJ2-1; V gene: TRBV7-9; D gene: -; CDR3 DNA: TGTGCCAGCAGCCCGTGGACTGACTACAATGAGCAGTTCTTC; CDR3 protein: CASSPWTDYNEQFF
clone size: -; J gene: TRBJ2-1; V gene: TRBV6-1; D gene: -; CDR3 DNA: TGTGCCAGCACCCCTGCTAGCTCCTACGAGCAGTTCTTC; CDR3 protein: CASTPASSYEQFF
clone size: many; J gene: TRBJ2-5; V gene: TRBV11-2; D gene: -; CDR3 DNA: TGTGCCAGCAGCTCACAGGGACTCGTCCAAGAGACCCAGTACTTC; CDR3 protein: CASSSQGLVQETQYF
clone size: many; J gene: TRBJ1-2; V gene: TRBV13; D gene: -; CDR3 DNA: TGTGCCAGCAGCCTACCAGGGCATGGCTACACCTTC; CDR3 protein: CASSLPGHGYTF
clone size: many; J gene: TRBJ1-6; V gene: TRBV2; D gene: -; CDR3 DNA: TGTGCCAGCAGTGTTGGGGGTAATTCACCCCTCCACTTT; CDR3 protein: CASSVGGNSPLHF
clone size: -; J gene: TRBJ2-7; V gene: TRBV6-6; D gene: -; CDR3 DNA: TGTGCCAGCAGTTACTCGGGCACCTCCTACGAGCAGTACTTC; CDR3 protein: CASSYSGTSYEQYF
clone size: -; J gene: TRBJ1-5; V gene: TRBV6-5; D gene: -; CDR3 DNA: TGTGCCAGCAGTTACTTCCATGGGGAGCCCCAGCATTTT; CDR3 protein: CASSYFHGEPQHF